This TCR beta chain was captured by sequencing in a study of control samples from healthy donors and cancer patients. The CDR3 covers 16 residues. V lost 5 bases, J lost 1 base, and 1 base stayed unmatched. From germline, CDR1 is KGHSH and CDR2 LQKENI. Clones were read by immunoSEQ multiplex PCR, and TCRdb kept only the in-frame ones, dropping some. The sample holds about 78,000 clones, about 89% seen once. The chain carries TRBV18 and TRBJ2-1; TRBD2 matches 14 bases. The sample taken for sequencing was blood. The clonotype comes from a woman aged 55-75 years in good health. The DNA for the CDR3 is TGTGCCAGCTCAGGACTAGCGGGGGGTTCCTACAATGAGCAGTTCTTC. Its translation is CASSGLAGGSYNEQFF. The whole variable domain, remainder taken from reference TRBV18 and TRBJ2-1, is NAGVMQNPRHLVRRRGQEARLRCSPMKGHSHVYWYRQLPEEGLKFMVYLQKENIIDESGMPKERFSAEFPKEGPSILRIQQVVRGDSAAYFCASSGLAGGSYNEQFFGPGTRLTVL.